This TCR beta chain was sequenced for a study of neoadjuvant anti-PD-1 for oral cavity cancer. Time point meaning: after neoadjuvant nivolumab, at surgical resection. This table comes from immunoSEQ multiplex PCR, and its TCRdb copy is limited to in-frame clones, with some not included. The sample comprises around 13,000 clones, roughly 74% of which are singletons, and approximately 2% rests with the top ten. V was clipped by 0 bases and J by 1 base, with 10 bases between them. The germline gives CDR1 SGHNT, CDR2 YYREEE (reference sequence). The CDR3 runs to 15 residues. The input for sequencing was PBMCs, taken after nivolumab (anti-PD-1) treatment. The rearrangement uses TRBV5-4 and TRBJ1-1, with D hard to call. The TCR was taken from a person between 40 and 79 years old with oral cavity squamous cell carcinoma. CDR3 bases: TGTGCCAGCAGCTTGGGGGTAGATCAGAACACTGAAGCTTTCTTT. Amino acids: CASSLGVDQNTEAFF.